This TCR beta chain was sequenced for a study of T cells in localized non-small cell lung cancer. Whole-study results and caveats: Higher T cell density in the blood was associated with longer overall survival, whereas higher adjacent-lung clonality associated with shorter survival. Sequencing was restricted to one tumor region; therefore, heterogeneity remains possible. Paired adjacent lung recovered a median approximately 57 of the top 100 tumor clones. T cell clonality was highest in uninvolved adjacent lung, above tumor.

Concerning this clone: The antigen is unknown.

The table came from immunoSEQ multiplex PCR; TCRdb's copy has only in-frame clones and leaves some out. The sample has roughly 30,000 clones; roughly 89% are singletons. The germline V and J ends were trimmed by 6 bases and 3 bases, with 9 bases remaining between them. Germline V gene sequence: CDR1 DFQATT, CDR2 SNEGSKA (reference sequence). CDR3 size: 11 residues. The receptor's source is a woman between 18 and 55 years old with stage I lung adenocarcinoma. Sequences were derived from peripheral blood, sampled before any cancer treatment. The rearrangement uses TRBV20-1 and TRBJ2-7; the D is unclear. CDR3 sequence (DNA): TGCAGTGCCCGAGTCCTCTACGAGCAGTACTTC. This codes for CSARVLYEQYF.